The sequence of this T cell receptor (beta chain) was determined in a study of cytomegalovirus exposure and HLA in healthy donors. In the PCR, 60 Vbeta and 13 Jbeta primers were used. This table comes from immunoSEQ multiplex PCR, and its TCRdb copy is limited to in-frame clones, with some not included. The table has 170,000 or so clones, more than 80% seen once. Trimming shortened V by 8 bases and J by 3 bases, and 7 bases separated the two germline ends. The germline V gene has CDR1 SNHLY and CDR2 FYNNEI. The CDR3 has 11 amino acids. The genes are TRBV2 and TRBJ1-2, with no clear D. The sequence derives from a man aged 18-30 years in good health and CMV-seronegative. Source material: PBMCs. The CDR3 region is CASEIDYGYTF. CDR3 sequence (DNA): TGTGCCAGCGAAATAGACTATGGCTACACCTTC. Variable domain in full (rest from reference TRBV2 and TRBJ1-2): EPEVTQTPSHQVTQMGQEVILRCVPISNHLYFYWYRQILGQKVEFLVSFYNNEISEKSEIFDDQFSVERPDGSNFTLKIRSTKLEDSAMYFCASEIDYGYTFGSGTRLTVV.